Listed below are T cell receptor beta chains from one sample, sequenced in a study of cytomegalovirus exposure and HLA in healthy donors. Method: immunoSEQ multiplex PCR; TCRdb's copy keeps in-frame clones and lacks some. Among 80,000 or so clones, approximately 70% were seen once, and the ten largest hold 4.9%. The sequenced material came from PBMCs. The receptors stem from a man in his sixties in good health and CMV-seropositive. Both conserved end residues are part of each CDR3. D genes are given only for firm matches. A row's size may be missing; if present it is once, few, many or a size class.

>TRBV27|-|TRBJ2-1|TRBD2
CASSPMTRGGYNEQFF
TGTGCCAGCAGTCCTATGACCCGGGGGGGGTACAATGAGCAGTTCTTC
>TRBV6-6|-|TRBJ1-1|TRBD1
CASSYPTTGRTEAFF
TGTGCCAGCAGTTACCCGACGACAGGGAGAACTGAAGCTTTCTTT
>TRBV5-6|-|TRBJ1-6|TRBD1
CASSFGTGFSPLHF
TGTGCCAGCAGCTTCGGGACAGGGTTTTCACCCCTCCACTTT
>TRBV4-3|-|TRBJ2-1|TRBD1
CACSQETGGGNEQFF
TGCGCCTGCAGCCAAGAAACAGGGGGTGGAAATGAGCAGTTCTTC
>TRBV18|few|TRBJ1-1|TRBD1
CASSTRTGENTEAFF
TGTGCCAGCTCAACCCGGACAGGGGAGAACACTGAAGCTTTCTTT
>TRBV7-9|few|TRBJ2-3|-
CASSSWTGGSTDTQYF
TGTGCCAGCAGCTCCTGGACTGGAGGGAGCACAGATACGCAGTATTTT
>TRBV28|medium-sized|TRBJ1-5|TRBD1
CASSSGQYLNQPQHF
TGTGCCAGCAGTTCGGGACAGTACCTTAATCAGCCCCAGCATTTT
>TRBV7-2|-|TRBJ1-1|-
CASSPRDTNTEAFF
TGTGCCAGCAGCCCCCGGGACACCAACACTGAAGCTTTCTTT
>TRBV11-2|-|TRBJ1-1|TRBD1
CASSLQQGLVRAFF
TGTGCCAGCAGCTTACAACAGGGGTTGGTCCGAGCTTTCTTT
>TRBV7-2|-|TRBJ2-2|TRBD2
CASSSLAGPRTGELFF
TGTGCCAGCAGCTCTCTAGCGGGGCCTAGAACCGGGGAGCTGTTTTTT
>TRBV6-5|few|TRBJ2-3|-
CASSPQASLDTQYF
TGTGCCAGCAGCCCCCAAGCCTCCCTAGATACGCAGTATTTT
>TRBV6-6|-|TRBJ1-2|TRBD1
CASSGRDREKDGYTF
TGTGCCAGCAGTGGTCGGGACAGGGAGAAAGATGGCTACACCTTC
>TRBV11-3|-|TRBJ2-2|TRBD1
CASSFGQGTTGELFF
TGTGCCAGCAGCTTTGGACAGGGTACCACCGGGGAGCTGTTTTTT
>TRBV6-6|-|TRBJ2-5|TRBD2
CASSWGGQETQYF
TGTGCCAGCAGTTGGGGGGGGCAAGAGACCCAGTACTTC
>TRBV5-1|-|TRBJ1-5|TRBD1
CASSLEGTGNQPQHF
TGCGCCAGCAGCTTGGAGGGGACAGGAAATCAGCCCCAGCATTTT
>TRBV10-3|-|TRBJ1-6|TRBD1
CAISESKPGGNNSPLHF
TGTGCCATCAGTGAGTCGAAGCCAGGGGGCAATAATTCACCCCTCCACTTT
>TRBV5-6|-|TRBJ2-1|-
CASSHLGGDSYNEQFF
TGTGCCAGCAGCCACCTCGGAGGGGATTCCTACAATGAGCAGTTCTTC
>TRBV7-2|-|TRBJ2-3|TRBD1
CASYVRQGYTDTQYF
TGTGCCAGCTACGTAAGACAGGGTTACACAGATACGCAGTATTTT
>TRBV7-2|-|TRBJ1-5|-
CASSLQGGLSNQPQHF
TGTGCCAGCAGCTTACAAGGCGGCCTTAGCAATCAGCCCCAGCATTTT
>TRBV7-2|-|TRBJ2-7|TRBD2
CASSLDASGTYEQYF
TGTGCCAGCAGCTTAGATGCTAGCGGGACCTACGAGCAGTACTTC
>TRBV20-1|-|TRBJ2-1|-
CSASTGREQFF
TGCAGTGCTTCTACAGGGCGTGAGCAGTTCTTC
>TRBV9|few|TRBJ2-1|TRBD2
CASSYHGGRAPNNEQFF
TGTGCCAGCAGCTACCACGGCGGGAGGGCCCCGAACAATGAGCAGTTCTTC
>TRBV14|-|TRBJ2-3|-
CASSRTRQGIDTQYF
TGTGCCAGCAGCCGGACGAGGCAGGGCATAGATACGCAGTATTTT
>TRBV5-1|-|TRBJ2-7|TRBD1
CASSLGTGDREQYF
TGCGCCAGCAGTTTGGGGACAGGAGATCGCGAGCAGTACTTC
>TRBV6-5|-|TRBJ2-7|-
CASSSGNEQYF
TGTGCCAGCAGCTCAGGGAACGAGCAGTACTTC
>TRBV11-3|-|TRBJ2-2|-
CASSLDRRELFF
TGTGCCAGCAGCTTAGACAGGCGGGAGCTGTTTTTT
>TRBV5-4|-|TRBJ2-6|-
CASSLGGDSGANVLTF
TGTGCCAGCAGCTTAGGGGGGGACTCTGGGGCCAACGTCCTGACTTTC
>TRBV7-9|few|TRBJ2-5|TRBD1
CSSSLASGQGSETQYF
TGTTCCAGCAGCTTAGCTTCCGGACAGGGGTCGGAGACCCAGTACTTC
>TRBV4-3|few|TRBJ1-2|-
CASSQGGGEGYGYTF
TGCGCCAGCAGCCAAGGAGGAGGGGAGGGATATGGCTACACCTTC
>TRBV5-6|-|TRBJ1-3|-
CASSLYGDGNTIYF
TGTGCCAGCAGCTTGTACGGAGATGGAAACACCATATATTTT
>TRBV30|-|TRBJ1-4|-
CAWSRQGKLFF
TGTGCCTGGAGTAGGCAGGGAAAACTGTTTTTT
>TRBV7-9|-|TRBJ2-7|TRBD1
CASSLGQGRNEQYF
TGTGCCAGCAGCCTCGGACAGGGTCGCAACGAGCAGTACTTC
>TRBV6-5|-|TRBJ1-6|-
CASSYSFDGRDSPLHF
TGTGCCAGCAGTTACTCCTTTGACGGCCGGGATTCACCCCTCCACTTT
>TRBV5-1|once|TRBJ2-1|TRBD2
CASSFPSGSSEQFF
TGCGCCAGCAGCTTCCCTAGCGGGAGTAGTGAGCAGTTCTTC
>TRBV28|-|TRBJ2-1|-
CASSFVSVNEQFF
TGTGCCAGCAGTTTCGTCTCTGTCAATGAGCAGTTCTTC
>TRBV27|once|TRBJ2-7|TRBD2
CASSSLTSGVSYEQYF
TGTGCCAGCAGTTCCCTGACTAGCGGGGTCTCCTACGAGCAGTACTTC
>TRBV9|-|TRBJ2-7|TRBD2
CASSAGGGEQYF
TGTGCCAGCAGCGCCGGGGGGGGAGAGCAGTACTTC
>TRBV7-8|-|TRBJ2-1|TRBD2
CASSPGRGGINEQFF
TGTGCCAGCAGCCCAGGGCGGGGGGGCATCAATGAGCAGTTCTTC
>TRBV7-2|-|TRBJ1-5|TRBD1
CASSWGTDHQPQHF
TGTGCCAGCAGCTGGGGGACAGACCATCAGCCCCAGCATTTT
>TRBV30|-|TRBJ1-1|-
CAWSVLMNTEAFF
TGTGCCTGGAGTGTCCTAATGAACACTGAAGCTTTCTTT
>TRBV2|once|TRBJ2-2|TRBD1
CASSERTGSGELFF
TGTGCCAGCAGTGAGAGGACAGGGTCAGGGGAGCTGTTTTTT
>TRBV6-5|-|TRBJ2-1|TRBD2
CASSASGSSYNEQFF
TGTGCCAGCAGTGCTAGCGGGAGTTCCTACAATGAGCAGTTCTTC
>TRBV20-1|-|TRBJ2-1|-
CSPDRNEQFF
TGCAGCCCCGACAGAAATGAGCAGTTCTTC
>TRBV12-5|-|TRBJ2-1|TRBD1
CASGFGQGDLEQFF
TGTGCTAGTGGTTTCGGGCAGGGGGATCTTGAGCAGTTCTTC
>TRBV28|-|TRBJ2-1|TRBD2
CASSYSSGRADTYNEQFF
TGTGCCAGCAGTTATTCTAGCGGGAGGGCCGATACTTACAATGAGCAGTTCTTC
>TRBV12-1|-|TRBJ2-7|-
CASSFAGLEGSYEQYF
TGTGCCAGCAGCTTTGCCGGACTAGAAGGAAGCTACGAGCAGTACTTC
>TRBV7-3|once|TRBJ1-2|-
CASSSRQIDTF
TGTGCCAGCAGCTCAAGACAGATAGACACCTTC
>TRBV19|-|TRBJ1-5|-
CASSPHVDSYSNQPQHF
TGTGCCAGTAGTCCACACGTGGACAGTTATAGCAATCAGCCCCAGCATTTT
>TRBV5-5|-|TRBJ2-7|TRBD1
CASSWTGSGEQYF
TGTGCCAGCAGCTGGACAGGATCGGGCGAGCAGTACTTC
>TRBV4-3|-|TRBJ2-2|TRBD2
CASSQDVAGGPRTGELFF
TGCGCCAGCAGCCAAGACGTAGCGGGGGGGCCACGGACCGGGGAGCTGTTTTTT
>TRBV11-2|-|TRBJ2-7|-
CASSAAPDWNYEQYF
TGTGCCAGCAGCGCAGCTCCGGACTGGAACTACGAGCAGTACTTC
>TRBV25-1|few|TRBJ1-2|-
CASSENFLDYTF
TGTGCCAGCAGTGAAAATTTCCTAGACTACACCTTC
>TRBV18|-|TRBJ1-5|-
CASSPSGGAYSNQPQHF
TGTGCCAGCTCACCCTCGGGGGGCGCTTATAGCAATCAGCCCCAGCATTTT